The entry below describes one TCR beta chain. Its antigen remains unknown. The CDR3 runs to 16 residues. J gave up 2 bases and V 1 base, and 3 bases lay outside the gene matches. Germline CDR1 is SGHTA and CDR2 is FQGNSA. The data stem from a study of cytomegalovirus exposure and HLA in healthy donors. Study conclusions and caveats: In a later analysis, V- and J-gene trimming of beta chains associated with a DCLRE1C missense variant, replicated independently. Data from an earlier analysis indicated that most TCR beta V segments were productive either about 87% or about 30% of the time. Later on, analysis showed that most CMV-associated TCR beta chains appeared to be HLA-restricted.

PCR involved 60 Vbeta and 13 Jbeta primers. Here immunoSEQ multiplex PCR was the method, and the copy in TCRdb shows in-frame clones only, minus some. The data hold some 150,000 clones, with 62% observed a single time. When sampled, the donors appeared nominally healthy, though they likely had unrecorded immune exposures. The clonotype comes from a man between 40 and 49 years old in good health and CMV-seronegative. The material sequenced was PBMCs. The chain links TRBV7-2 to TRBJ2-3, with 10 positions matching TRBD2. The CDR3 DNA follows: TGTGCCAGCAGCTTAGGGACTAGCGGACCCACAGATACGCAGTATTTT. It specifies CASSLGTSGPTDTQYF.